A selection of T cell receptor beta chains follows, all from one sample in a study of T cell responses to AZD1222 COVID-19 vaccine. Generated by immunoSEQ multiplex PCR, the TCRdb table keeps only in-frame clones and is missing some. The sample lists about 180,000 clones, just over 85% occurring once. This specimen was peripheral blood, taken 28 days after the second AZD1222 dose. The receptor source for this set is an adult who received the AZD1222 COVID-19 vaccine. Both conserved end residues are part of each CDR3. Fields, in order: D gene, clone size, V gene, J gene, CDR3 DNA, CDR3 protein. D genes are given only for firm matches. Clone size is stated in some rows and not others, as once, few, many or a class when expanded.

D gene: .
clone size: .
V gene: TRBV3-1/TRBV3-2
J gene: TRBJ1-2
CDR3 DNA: TGTGCCAGCAGCCCTACGACGGGGGGCTCGGGCTACACCTTC
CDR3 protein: CASSPTTGGSGYTF

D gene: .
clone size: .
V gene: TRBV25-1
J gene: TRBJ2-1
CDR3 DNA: TGTGCCAGCAGTGAATGGGGGGGGGCTGAGCAGTTCTTC
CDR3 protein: CASSEWGGAEQFF

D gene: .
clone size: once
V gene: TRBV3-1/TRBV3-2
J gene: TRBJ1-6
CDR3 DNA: TGTGCCAGCAGCCAAGAGTTTGCCGCACCCCTCCACTTT
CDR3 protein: CASSQEFAAPLHF

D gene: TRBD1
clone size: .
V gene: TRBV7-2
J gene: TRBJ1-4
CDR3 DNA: TGTGCCAGCAGCCCGGGACAGGGTTCAACTAATGAAAAACTGTTTTTT
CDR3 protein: CASSPGQGSTNEKLFF

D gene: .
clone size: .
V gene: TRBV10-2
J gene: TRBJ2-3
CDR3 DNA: TGCGCCAGCATCCCCAACCCGAGGGAGGACTCTGAGACAGATACGCAGTATTTT
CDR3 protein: CASIPNPREDSETDTQYF

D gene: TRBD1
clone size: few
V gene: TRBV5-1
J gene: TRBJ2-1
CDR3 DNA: TGCGCCAGCAGCTTGGGACGAAAATTCGCGGGGACAGGGGCCAATGAGCAGTTCTTC
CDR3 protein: CASSLGRKFAGTGANEQFF

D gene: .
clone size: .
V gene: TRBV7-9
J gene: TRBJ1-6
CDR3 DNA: TGTGCCACCCCCCGGGCAGGGGATAATTCACCCCTCCACTTT
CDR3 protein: CATPRAGDNSPLHF

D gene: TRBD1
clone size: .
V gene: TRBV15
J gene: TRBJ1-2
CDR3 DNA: TGTGCCACCAGCAGAGAGACAGGGGGCGGGTATGGCTACACCTTC
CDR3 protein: CATSRETGGGYGYTF

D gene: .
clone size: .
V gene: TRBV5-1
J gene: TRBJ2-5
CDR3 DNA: TGCGCCAGCAGCTTGGGACTAGAAACCTTGCAAGAGACCCAGTACTTC
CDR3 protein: CASSLGLETLQETQYF

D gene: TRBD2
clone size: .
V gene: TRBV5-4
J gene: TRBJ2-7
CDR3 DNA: TGTGCCAGCAGCTTGCTCCTAGCGGGGGGCCCAACCTACGAGCAGTACTTC
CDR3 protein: CASSLLLAGGPTYEQYF

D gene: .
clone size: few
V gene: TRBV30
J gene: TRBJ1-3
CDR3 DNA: TGTGCCTGGAGCTACAACGGGGCGAGCTCTGGAAACACCATATATTTT
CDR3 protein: CAWSYNGASSGNTIYF

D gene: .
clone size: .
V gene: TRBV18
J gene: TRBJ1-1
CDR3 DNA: TGTGCCAGCTCACCCCAGGGGATTGAAGCTTTCTTT
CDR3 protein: CASSPQGIEAFF

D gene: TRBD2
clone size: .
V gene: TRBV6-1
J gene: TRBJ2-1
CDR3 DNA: TGTGCCAGCAGTGGAGACCGGGGGGATAGGGACAATGAGCAGTTCTTC
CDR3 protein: CASSGDRGDRDNEQFF

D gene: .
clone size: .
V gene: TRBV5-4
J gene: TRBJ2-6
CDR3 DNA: TGTGCCAGCACTACCCAGGGCTCTGGGGCCAACGTCCTGACTTTC
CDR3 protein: CASTTQGSGANVLTF

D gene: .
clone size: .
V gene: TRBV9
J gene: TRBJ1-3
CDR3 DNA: TGTGCCAGCAGCGTAGGAGGGGCGGCTGGAAACACCATATATTTT
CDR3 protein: CASSVGGAAGNTIYF

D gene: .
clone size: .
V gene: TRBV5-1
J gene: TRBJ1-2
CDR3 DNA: TGCGCCAGCAGCTTGGGACCAACAGGGACGGGGAATGGCTACACCTTC
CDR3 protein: CASSLGPTGTGNGYTF